The entry below gives a single T cell receptor (beta chain) sequence along with its context. The antigen remains undetermined. CDR3 length equals 12 residues. CDR1 MNHEY and CDR2 SVGAGI come from the germline V gene. Trimming shortened V by 8 bases and J by 0 bases, and 7 bases separated the two germline ends. These data are taken from a study of cytomegalovirus exposure and HLA in healthy donors. The PCR had 60 Vbeta and 13 Jbeta primers. Clones were sequenced by immunoSEQ multiplex PCR, and TCRdb holds only the in-frame ones, with some missing. The sample has 150,000 to 200,000 clones, under 85% seen once; the top ten hold about 2.9%. General study points: A link between a missense DCLRE1C variant and TCR beta V- and J-gene trimming emerged from a later analysis. Presence/absence analyses treated sequencing depth as roughly uniform across donors.

The chain couples TRBV6-5 to TRBJ1-1; D is unclear. Sample: PBMCs. This receptor was obtained from a female donor in good health and CMV-seronegative. This chain's CDR3 is CASAGLNTEAFF. Here the CDR3 DNA reads TGTGCCAGCGCGGGGTTGAACACTGAAGCTTTCTTT.